Each of the 31 T cell receptor beta chains below was sequenced from the same sample in a study of response to subunit inactivated influenza vaccine. MiXCR, applied by TCRdb to the RT-PCR reads, yields one record per CDR3 protein. The data contain about 570,000 distinct CDR3 sequences, over 9.5% of them singletons. The source material was PBMCs from blood, sampled on the day of vaccination. Every receptor here comes from a man between 50 and 59 years old who received an inactivated influenza vaccine.

The chain joins TRBV21-1 to TRBJ2-7. TRBV21-1 is classified as a pseudogene. The CDR3 is 12 residues long. The CDR3 reads CASSKDVYEQYF. DNA of the CDR3: TGTGCCAGCAGCAAAGACGTCTACGAGCAGTACTTC.

The V and J genes are TRBV7-2 and TRBJ2-1; D is uncertain. CDR3 length equals 15 residues. The V end was cut by 5 bases, the J end by 0 bases, with 11 bases between. The germline CDR1 and CDR2 sequences are SGHTA and FQGNSA. CDR3 region: CASSAYRASYNEQFF. The CDR3 nucleotides read TGTGCCAGCAGCGCTTACCGTGCCTCCTACAATGAGCAGTTCTTC. The full variable domain, its missing parts supplied by reference TRBV7-2 and TRBJ2-1, is GAGVSQSPSNKVTEKGKDVELRCDPISGHTALYWYRQSLGQGLEFLIYFQGNSAPDKSGLPSDRFSAERTGGSVSTLTIQRTQQEDSAVYLCASSAYRASYNEQFFGPGTRLTVL.

There are a few counts of this clonotype. This sequence joins TRBV12-3 or TRBV12-4 and TRBJ2-5; D is unresolved. CDR3 length equals 13 residues. The V gene lost 4 bases and the J gene lost 0 bases, with 6 bases spanning the gap. The CDR3 sequence: CASSSRYQETQYF. DNA of the CDR3: TGTGCCAGCAGTTCTCGGTACCAAGAGACCCAGTACTTC.

This clonotype turned up a few times. The V and J genes are TRBV29-1 and TRBJ2-2; 7 nucleotides line up with TRBD1. Germline lookup yields CDR1 SQVTM and CDR2 ANQGSEA. J gave up 0 bases and V 8 bases, and 12 bases lay outside the gene matches. CDR3 length: 16 residues. The CDR3 sequence is CSTLGAQGANTGELFF. The CDR3 DNA reads as TGCAGCACGTTGGGGGCCCAGGGGGCGAACACCGGGGAGCTGTTTTTT.

The chain is built from TRBV4-1 and TRBJ2-5, with D unresolved. Deletions cut 1 base from V and 3 bases from J, with 12 bases between. Germline CDR1 and CDR2: MGHRA and YSYEKL. This CDR3 contains 15 residues. DNA of the CDR3: TGCGCCAGCAGCCAAGTTCTGGGGAACGAAGAGACCCAGTACTTC. It is translated as CASSQVLGNEETQYF.

CDR3 loop: CASSPGSTTNTGELFF. The CDR3 DNA follows: TGCGCCAGCAGTCCCGGTTCCACTACGAACACCGGGGAGCTGTTTTTT. The chain links TRBV5-1 to TRBJ2-2, with unresolved D. Germline CDR1 and CDR2: SGHRS and YFSETQ. The CDR3 contains 16 residues. V was trimmed by 5 bases and J by 0 bases, leaving 14 bases between them.

This clonotype was counted a few times. V and J are TRBV18 and TRBJ2-7; D is ambiguous. V dropped 1 base and J dropped 3 bases, with 19 bases sitting between them. There are 17 residues in the CDR3. The germline CDR1 and CDR2 sequences are KGHSH and LQKENI. DNA of the CDR3: TGTGCCAGCTCACCACGGTTACGTGGTTTTGCCCTCTACGAGCAGTACTTC. This gives the protein CASSPRLRGFALYEQYF.

At least ten counts were recorded for this clonotype. The J gene is TRBJ2-7, the V gene TRBV4-1, with D perhaps matching TRBD2 (6 bases). V shed 1 base and J shed 4 bases, with 17 bases lying between them. The CDR3 runs to 16 residues. Germline V lookup: CDR1 MGHRA, CDR2 YSYEKL. The CDR3, as DNA: TGCGCCAGCAGCCAAGCTAGCGTGGACGGAAATTACGAGCAGTACTTC. Its protein product is CASSQASVDGNYEQYF.

This clonotype was observed many times. The chain employs TRBV7-2 and TRBJ2-3; D uncertain. V gave up 5 bases and J gave up 6 bases, with 12 bases separating them. CDR3 length: 13 amino acids. Looked up from germline, CDR1 is SGHTA and CDR2 is FQGNSA. The CDR3 DNA is TGTGCCAGCAGCCCCCCTTCTTCGGATACGCAGTATTTT. Amino acid sequence: CASSPPSSDTQYF.

V usage is TRBV20-1 and J usage is TRBJ1-2; 8 bases line up with TRBD1. The junction had 5 bases not matched to a gene; V was cut back by 6 bases and J by 8 bases. The germline CDR1 and CDR2 sequences are DFQATT and SNEGSKA (reference sequence). The CDR3 has 11 residues. The CDR3 DNA sequence: TGCAGTGCCAGGGACAGGTGGGGCTACACCTTC. Translating it yields CSARDRWGYTF.

The chain is built from TRBV9 and TRBJ2-6; 7 bases align to TRBD1. The CDR3 contains 18 residues. The trim removed 5 bases at V and 2 bases at J, leaving 13 bases unmatched. Germline V lookup: CDR1 SGDLS, CDR2 YYNGEE. The CDR3 sequence is CASSNRDSQHPGANVLTF. CDR3 DNA sequence: TGTGCCAGCAGTAACCGGGACAGCCAACATCCTGGGGCCAACGTCCTGACTTTC.

This clonotype was observed a few times. V is TRBV7-2 and J is TRBJ2-2; D possibly corresponds to TRBD1 (7 bases). Germline assignment: CDR1 SGHTA and CDR2 FQGNSA. The V gene lost 5 bases and the J gene lost 8 bases, with 18 bases spanning the gap. The CDR3 consists of 15 residues. CDR3 region: CASSPTGRMWGELFF. CDR3 coding DNA: TGTGCCAGCAGCCCGACAGGGAGGATGTGGGGGGAGCTGTTTTTT.

This chain connects TRBV7-9 to TRBJ2-3; D is undetermined. CDR1 and CDR2 (germline): SEHNR, FQNEAQ (reference sequence). The V and J ends lost 4 bases and 5 bases respectively, with 10 bases between them. This CDR3 is built from 13 residues. CDR3 DNA sequence: TGTGCCAGCAGCTCCGGGTTTGTAGATACGCAGTATTTT. Translation gives CASSSGFVDTQYF.

The rearrangement joins TRBV28 to TRBJ2-7; D is undetermined. Germline-derived CDR1 and CDR2 are MDHEN and SYDVKM. This CDR3 region has 12 residues. The ends were cut back, 6 bases at V and 0 bases at J, with 6 bases in the middle. The CDR3 bases are TGTGCCAGCAGAACCTACTCCTACGAGCAGTACTTC. This gives the protein CASRTYSYEQYF.

This clonotype was seen only a few times. J is TRBJ2-3 and V is TRBV20-1; 7 nucleotides agree with TRBD2. Germline values: CDR1 DFQATT, CDR2 SNEGSKA (reference sequence). V was pared by 7 bases and J by 1 base, with 14 bases of the junction left unmatched. The CDR3 length is 16 residues. In DNA, the CDR3 is TGCAGTGTGCTCCTAGCGGACCCCAAGGGCACAGATACGCAGTATTTT. Translation: CSVLLADPKGTDTQYF.

This rearrangement joins TRBV18 to TRBJ2-1; the D gene is possibly TRBD2 (5 bases). The germline V and J ends were trimmed by 3 bases and 4 bases, with 13 bases remaining between them. The CDR3 contains 15 residues. CDR1 and CDR2 (germline): KGHSH, LQKENI. CDR3 loop: CASSPGQEVYNEQFF. The CDR3 coding sequence is TGTGCCAGCTCACCCGGCCAGGAGGTTTACAATGAGCAGTTCTTC.

This clonotype was counted between two and nine times. This chain connects TRBV5-1 to TRBJ2-3; perhaps D is TRBD1 or TRBD2 (5 bases each). Germline-derived CDR1 and CDR2 are SGHRS and YFSETQ. The CDR3 is 12 amino acids. Trimming pared 0 bases from V and 12 bases from J, leaving 11 bases between. CDR3 residues: CASSLEFRDQYF. The CDR3 DNA reads TGCGCCAGCAGCTTGGAGTTTAGGGACCAGTATTTT.

This clonotype turned up a few times. The CDR3 DNA sequence: TGTGCCAGCAGCTTAGCTGGGACAGCTAACAATGAGCAGTTCTTC. This codes for CASSLAGTANNEQFF. The chain has TRBV7-2 and TRBJ2-1, with 7 bases fitting TRBD1. This CDR3 is 15 amino acids long. The trim removed 0 bases at V and 5 bases at J, leaving 4 bases unmatched. Germline V lookup: CDR1 SGHTA, CDR2 FQGNSA.

The chain links TRBV5-1 to TRBJ2-2; 8 bases match TRBD2. V dropped 5 bases and J dropped 7; count of bases not matched to a gene: 10. The CDR3 covers 15 residues. Germline CDR1 SGHRS, CDR2 YFSETQ. This chain's CDR3 is CASRRSGTFLGELFF. The CDR3 DNA reads as TGCGCCAGCAGGCGTAGCGGGACGTTCCTCGGGGAGCTGTTTTTT. The full variable domain, in which reference TRBV5-1 and TRBJ2-2 provide the parts outside the CDR3, is KAGVTQTPRYLIKTRGQQVTLSCSPISGHRSVSWYQQTPGQGLQFLFEYFSETQRNKGNFPGRFSGRQFSNSRSEMNVSTLELGDSALYLCASRRSGTFLGELFFGEGSRLTVL.

The rearrangement joins TRBV30 to TRBJ2-5, with D uncertain. CDR1 and CDR2 (germline): GTSNPN, SVGIG (reference sequence). V dropped 4 bases and J dropped 5 bases, with 17 bases sitting between them. The length of the CDR3 is 14 residues. Here the CDR3 reads CAWTGKGLRETQYF. Here the CDR3 DNA reads TGTGCCTGGACTGGGAAAGGTCTTCGGGAGACCCAGTACTTC.

Only a few counts were recorded for this clonotype. The CDR3 does not end in the conserved phenylalanine or tryptophan, so this is likely a read error. The chain has TRBV28 and TRBJ2-3; TRBD1 might be the D (5 bases). The germline gives CDR1 MDHEN, CDR2 SYDVKM. This CDR3 is built from 15 residues. Trimming pared 2 bases from V and 1 base from J, leaving 10 bases between. The CDR3, as DNA: TGTGCCAGCAGTTTAATAGACAGCCGCACAGATACGCAGTATATT. Its protein is CASSLIDSRTDTQYI.

This clonotype turned up a few times. The rearrangement links TRBV6-5 to TRBJ1-1, with 7 nucleotides matching TRBD1. V lost 0 bases, J lost 6 bases, and 7 bases stayed unmatched. The CDR3 is 15 amino acids. CDR1 and CDR2 from the germline V gene are MNHEY and SVGAGI. CDR3 protein: CASSYSQTGKAEAFF. The CDR3, as DNA: TGTGCCAGCAGTTACTCGCAGACAGGGAAGGCTGAAGCTTTCTTT.

This clonotype was counted only a few times. The rearrangement joins TRBV5-1 to TRBJ2-1, with TRBD1 as a possible D gene (8 bases). CDR3 length equals 16 residues. Per the germline V gene, CDR1 is SGHRS and CDR2 is YFSETQ. Deletions cut 4 bases from V and 9 bases from J, with 23 bases between. CDR3 sequence reads: CASSPNPQGGPGEQFF. CDR3 DNA sequence: TGCGCCAGCAGCCCCAACCCACAGGGGGGGCCTGGTGAGCAGTTCTTC.

This clonotype was observed a handful of times. The chain couples TRBV12-3 or TRBV12-4 to TRBJ2-1; TRBD2 matches 9 bases. CDR3 size: 15 residues. Losses at the gene ends were 3 bases for V and 8 bases for J; bases not matched to a gene: 8. This CDR3 reads CASSFRLAGLHEQFF. CDR3 sequence (DNA): TGTGCCAGCAGTTTTCGGCTAGCGGGGTTGCATGAGCAGTTCTTC.

This clonotype was seen more than once but under ten times. The gene calls are TRBV6-1 and TRBJ1-2; 7 bases line up with TRBD1. CDR1 is MNHNS and CDR2 is SASEGT in the germline V gene. The V segment lost 5 bases and the J segment 2 bases; nucleotides outside the gene matches: 5. CDR3 length: 14 amino acids. The CDR3 sequence: CASSKGTVNYGYTF. CDR3 in DNA: TGTGCCAGCAGTAAGGGGACAGTAAACTATGGCTACACCTTC.

This clonotype was seen more than once but under ten times. This sequence joins TRBV19 and TRBJ1-4, with a tentative D call TRBD1 (5 bases). V shed 7 bases and J shed 6 bases, with 15 bases lying between them. The CDR3 runs 14 residues. Per germline, CDR1 LNHDA and CDR2 SQIVND (reference sequence). The CDR3 DNA is TGTGCCAGTAAGGAACGACCAGGGCATGAAAAACTGTTTTTT. It encodes CASKERPGHEKLFF.

This clonotype showed up just a few times. The rearrangement uses TRBV14 and TRBJ2-3, with no clear D. Trimming removed 1 base from V and 0 bases from J, with 11 bases in between. CDR1 SGHDN and CDR2 FVKESK come from the germline V gene. This CDR3 has 16 residues. CDR3: CASSQGDLSSTDTQYF. The CDR3 DNA sequence: TGTGCCAGCAGCCAAGGCGACTTGTCTAGCACAGATACGCAGTATTTT.

This clonotype was found a few times. The J gene is TRBJ1-1, the V gene TRBV5-1; D remains unclear. V was trimmed by 0 bases and J by 5 bases, leaving 11 bases between them. The V gene's germline CDR1 is SGHRS and CDR2 YFSETQ. The CDR3 covers 14 residues. In DNA form, the CDR3 reads TGCGCCAGCAGCTTGGAACCGGGTTGGACTGAAGCTTTCTTT. Amino acid sequence: CASSLEPGWTEAFF.

This clonotype has ten or more counts. CDR3 DNA sequence: TGTGCCATCAGTGACGGGCAGGGGCGAGGTCAGCCCCAGCATTTT. This sequence encodes CAISDGQGRGQPQHF. This chain connects TRBV10-3 to TRBJ1-5; weak D call: TRBD1 (6 bases). The CDR3 runs to 15 residues. The germline gives CDR1 ENHRY, CDR2 SYGVKD. V gave up 3 bases and J gave up 6 bases, with 15 bases separating them.

The chain joins TRBV19 to TRBJ1-1; TRBD1 might be the D (5 bases). Germline V CDR1 and CDR2: LNHDA, SQIVND (reference sequence). V lost 3 bases and J 5 bases, leaving 19 bases between the germline ends. This CDR3 spans 16 amino acids. This chain's CDR3 is CASSMVYRGAETEAFF. The CDR3 DNA reads TGTGCCAGTAGTATGGTTTATCGCGGGGCGGAGACTGAAGCTTTCTTT.

This clonotype was picked up a small number of times. DNA for the CDR3: TGTGCCAGCAGCTCCGGACTAGGCCACAATGAGCAGTTCTTC. It is translated as CASSSGLGHNEQFF. This chain joins TRBV7-9 and TRBJ2-1, with 7 bases fitting TRBD2. CDR3 length equals 14 residues. Germline CDR1 and CDR2: SEHNR and FQNEAQ (reference sequence). The junction had 5 bases not matched to a gene; V was cut back by 4 bases and J by 5 bases.